This T cell receptor (beta chain) was retrieved from a study of blood T cell repertoires in COVID-19 (dated by TCRdb to the early 2020s). Regarding the complete study: Samples covering the acute and convalescent phases of COVID-19 were provided by collaborators in the United States, Italy and Spain. The material from the prospective study consisted of cDNA or gDNA derived from T cells, B-cell-depleted T cells, or PBMCs. Subjects who had been exposed to COVID-19, were actively infected with it, or had recovered from it provided the deeply sampled blood TCRbeta repertoires that made up the dataset. The repertoires were released in a freely available public database intended as a resource for research on the immune response to SARS-CoV-2. The samples were drawn from two sources: the first 160 participants of the ongoing ImmuneRACE study, and 1,254 subjects contributed by 6 global collaborators. Sample metadata almost always included a de-identified subject ID, COVID-19 status, age in years and sex. Where HLA class I and class II types were available, the types were taken from metadata supplied by the sample provider, not from assay-based typing.

TCRbeta CDR3 regions were amplified from genomic DNA using the immunoSEQ Assay, a bias-controlled multiplex PCR. The original pipeline was this. Within the assay, amplification of reference gene primers was used to estimate how many nucleated cells each sample contained. To quantify the absolute abundance of each unique TCRbeta CDR3 rearrangement, sequence reads were collapsed and filtered. For each sample, productive Simpson clonality was calculated as the square root of Simpson's diversity index over productive rearrangements. Entries here come from immuneACCESS through TCRdb and include only in-frame sequences with V and J called. Some clones fail to appear in such tables; in the studies checked, an unresolved V gene covers under half of the shortfall, and the cause of the remainder is unknown. The V and J calls and clone size were taken over from that table, and D and trimming were inferred from the DNA. This sample gives about 210,000 clones in total; roughly 82% of them show up just once. The ten largest clones add up to 6.5% to 9.5% of the sample.

What the authors observed across the whole study: The quantity of clinical and demographic metadata differed by source and by participant and was supplied without curation.

A note on this clone: What this receptor recognizes is not known. Base qualities are not at hand, and no much larger clone is one base apart.

Taken from cysteine to phenylalanine, the CDR3 has 15 residues. CDR3 DNA only is kept here, 45 bases in frame from base 1. In the germline V gene, CDR1 corresponds to LGHNA and CDR2 to YNFKEQ. V loses 1 base of germline sequence and J loses 0 bases, and the interval between the two ends is 7 bases. One collaborating source in Seattle enrolled patients while the patients were actively infected and followed the patients over time throughout the course of disease. Whole blood was collected in K2EDTA tubes by collaborating institutions according to the institutions' own protocols. For TCRbeta analysis, collaborators shipped samples in one of three forms: frozen whole blood, isolated PBMCs, or DNA extracted from either of those sample types.

The sequence links TRBV4-2 to TRBJ2-1; a tentative D call is TRBD2 (5 bases match). This receptor was taken from a woman aged 55-70 years with COVID-19, enrolled during active disease. The sample consisted of peripheral blood. The CDR3 sequence is CASSQGRDSYNEQFF. The nucleotides read TGTGCCAGCAGCCAAGGACGGGACTCCTACAATGAGCAGTTCTTC.